There are many counts of the clone carrying this TCR beta chain. Researchers amplified the TCR beta CDR3 regions from RNA transcripts. The HTBI primer set was used in a first-round RT-PCR of the TCR CDR3. TCRdb analysed the multiplex PCR reads with MiXCR anew, one entry per CDR3 protein. The data contain some 380,000 distinct CDR3 sequences, roughly 14% of them seen just once; the ten biggest clones take up under 25%. This sample is part of a study of T cells in Graves' hyperthyroidism and ophthalmopathy. The CDR3 has 14 amino acids. The V gene's germline CDR1 is DFQATT and CDR2 SNEGSKA (reference sequence). The V and J ends lost 5 bases and 0 bases, in that order; junction bases with no gene match: 4.

The TCR sequence derives from a man under 40 with Graves' hyperthyroidism that later progressed to Graves' ophthalmopathy. The material sequenced was blood. The chain combines TRBV20-1 with TRBJ2-3, with 8 nucleotides matching TRBD2. The CDR3 DNA sequence: TGCAGTGCTCATCGGGGGGGTAGCACAGATACGCAGTATTTT. This gives the protein CSAHRGGSTDTQYF.